This TCR beta chain is from a study of control samples from healthy donors and cancer patients (dated by TCRdb to about 2020). With respect to this clone: The target of this receptor is not known. The record has no base qualities; no much larger clone is one base away.

The germline V gene provides CDR1 MGHDK and CDR2 SYGVNS. Deletion took 0 bases off V and 5 bases off J, with a span of 12 bases between the germline ends. The CDR3 runs 15 amino acids, cysteine and phenylalanine included. Only the CDR3 portion is preserved as DNA: 45 bases, with reading frame beginning at the first base. The method was the immunoSEQ multiplex PCR assay. TCRdb carries this immuneACCESS record with in-frame sequences only. Its versions omit some clonotypes, under half of them owing to an unresolved V gene in the studies checked, with the rest unexplained. The sample records roughly 64,000 clones, 90% of which are singletons. The top ten constitute roughly 1.2% of the sample.

Material for sequencing was PBMCs. The source of this sequence is a woman in her forties or fifties with colorectal cancer. This receptor chain uses TRBV25-1 and TRBJ2-3; the D assignment is uncertain and may be TRBD1 or TRBD2, with 6 bases supporting each. The DNA is TGTGCCAGCAGTGAATATGGGGGGCTGGTAGATACGCAGTATTTT. Protein translation: CASSEYGGLVDTQYF. Reference TRBV25-1 and TRBJ2-3 proteins supply the regions before and after the CDR3; the full variable domain is: EADIYQTPRYLVIGTGKKITLECSQTMGHDKMYWYQQDPGMELHLIHYSYGVNSTEKGDLSSESTVSRIRTEHFPLTLESARPSHTSQYLCASSEYGGLVDTQYFGPGTRLTVL.